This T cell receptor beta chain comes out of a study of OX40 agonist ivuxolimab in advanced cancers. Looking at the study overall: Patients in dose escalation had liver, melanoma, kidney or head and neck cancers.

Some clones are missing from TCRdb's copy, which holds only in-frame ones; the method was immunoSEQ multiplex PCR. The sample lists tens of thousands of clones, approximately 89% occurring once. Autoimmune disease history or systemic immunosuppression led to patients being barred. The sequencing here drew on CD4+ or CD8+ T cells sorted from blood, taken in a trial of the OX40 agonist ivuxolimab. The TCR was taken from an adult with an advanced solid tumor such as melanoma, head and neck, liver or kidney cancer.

The CDR3 nucleotides read TGCGCCAGCAGCTTGGCAGTTCAGGGGGCTGGGGCCAACGTCCTGACTTTC. Translation gives CASSLAVQGAGANVLTF. J is TRBJ2-6 and V is TRBV5-1; the match to TRBD1 covers 7 bases. With V trimmed by 0 bases and J by 2 bases, 5 bases remained unmatched. Per germline, CDR1 SGHRS and CDR2 YFSETQ. The CDR3 extends over 17 amino acids.